Each of the 22 T cell receptor beta chains below was sequenced from the same sample in a study of cytotoxic CD8 clonotypes in ibrutinib-treated CLL. TCRdb keeps only in-frame clones here, not all; method: immunoSEQ multiplex PCR. The repertoire holds about 84,000 clones, about 82% seen once, with roughly 5% in the top ten. The sequences come from PBMCs, collected before ibrutinib treatment. The receptors stem from a human donor with chronic lymphocytic leukemia.

V usage is TRBV2 and J usage is TRBJ2-1; 10 nucleotides align to TRBD2. The trim removed 9 bases at V and 4 bases at J, leaving 9 bases unmatched. The CDR3 loop spans 15 amino acids. CDR1 is SNHLY, CDR2 FYNNEI, per germline. The CDR3 loop reads CARAAVSGRYNEQFF. The CDR3 bases are TGTGCCAGGGCGGCGGTTAGCGGGAGGTACAATGAGCAGTTCTTC.

A single count supports this clone. The rearrangement uses TRBV5-1 and TRBJ1-1; 9 bases align to TRBD1. After removal of 0 bases from V and 10 bases from J, the junction contained 10 bases not matched to a gene. From germline, CDR1 is SGHRS and CDR2 YFSETQ. CDR3 size: 15 residues. The CDR3 protein is CASSLEGQGYERAFF. CDR3 DNA sequence: TGCGCCAGCAGCTTGGAGGGACAGGGATACGAACGAGCTTTCTTT.

The rearrangement links TRBV5-1 to TRBJ1-1, with D possibly TRBD1 on 6 matching bases. The CDR3 extends over 15 amino acids. V was pared by 4 bases and J by 4 bases, with 17 bases between. The V gene's germline CDR1 is SGHRS and CDR2 YFSETQ. CDR3 in DNA: TGCGCCAGCAGCAAAAAGGGGGAGGTGAGCACTGAAGCTTTCTTT. It encodes CASSKKGEVSTEAFF. The whole variable domain, filled in from reference TRBV5-1 and TRBJ1-1, reads KAGVTQTPRYLIKTRGQQVTLSCSPISGHRSVSWYQQTPGQGLQFLFEYFSETQRNKGNFPGRFSGRQFSNSRSEMNVSTLELGDSALYLCASSKKGEVSTEAFFGQGTRLTVV.

This clone appeared a few times. The rearrangement links TRBV5-1 to TRBJ2-1; 11 positions match TRBD2. The CDR3 runs 16 residues. Germline values: CDR1 SGHRS, CDR2 YFSETQ. With V trimmed by 4 bases and J by 8 bases, 11 bases remained unmatched. CDR3 protein: CASSAELAGVFDEQFF. CDR3 DNA: TGCGCCAGCAGCGCAGAACTAGCGGGAGTGTTCGATGAGCAGTTCTTC.

This chain joins TRBV16 and TRBJ1-2; D gene ambiguous. V was trimmed by 8 bases and J by 4 bases, leaving 11 bases between them. The CDR3 runs to 12 residues. Germline V gives CDR1 KGHSY, CDR2 FQNENV. DNA for the CDR3: TGTGCCAGCGCTTCCGGTCGCTATGGCTACACCTTC. Translated: CASASGRYGYTF.

This chain uses TRBV19 with TRBJ2-1; possible D gene TRBD1, 6 bases. This CDR3 has 14 amino acids. The V gene lost 7 bases and the J gene lost 7 bases, with 17 bases spanning the gap. Germline lookup yields CDR1 LNHDA and CDR2 SQIVND (reference sequence). DNA for the CDR3: TGTGCCAGTACGACCGGGACAAACAAGAATGAGCAGTTCTTC. Amino acid sequence: CASTTGTNKNEQFF.

The rearrangement links TRBV6-1 to TRBJ2-1; 13 nucleotides align to TRBD2. Germline V lookup: CDR1 MNHNS, CDR2 SASEGT. V trimming: 2 bases; J trimming: 7 bases; junction bases outside the gene matches: 14. This CDR3 region has 19 residues. The CDR3 DNA reads as TGTGCCAGCAGTGAAACTACTAGCGGGAGGGCCGGAAGAGAGAATGAGCAGTTCTTC. The encoded protein is CASSETTSGRAGRENEQFF.

This clone was detected once. The rearrangement uses TRBV11-2 and TRBJ2-5, with D hard to call. The CDR3 spans 14 residues. The V gene's germline CDR1 is SGHAT and CDR2 FQNNGV. Trimming cost V 5 bases and J 2 bases, with 12 bases left between them. The CDR3 coding sequence is TGTGCCAGCAGCCCCCGCACATCTCAAGAGACCCAGTACTTC. Amino acids: CASSPRTSQETQYF.

CDR3 sequence: CASSLLGTGVSYEQYF. DNA for the CDR3: TGTGCCAGCAGTTTACTAGGTACGGGGGTGTCCTACGAGCAGTACTTC. The J gene is TRBJ2-7, the V gene TRBV27, with D perhaps TRBD2 (6 bases). The CDR3 is 16 residues long. Deletions cut 2 bases from V and 1 base from J, with 15 bases between. The V gene's germline CDR1 is MNHEY and CDR2 SMNVEV (reference sequence).

This chain joins TRBV5-1 and TRBJ2-7, with 8 bases aligning to TRBD2. The CDR3 contains 14 residues. The V gene end was trimmed by 4 bases and the J gene end by 2 bases; junction bases not matched to a gene: 5. Germline-derived CDR1 and CDR2 are SGHRS and YFSETQ. The CDR3 region has the DNA TGCGCCAGCAGCCGTCAAGCGGGGGCCTACGAGCAGTACTTC. Protein product: CASSRQAGAYEQYF.

The chain combines TRBV27 with TRBJ1-2, with 7 bases that match TRBD1. Trimming at V came to 1 base and at J to 8 bases, leaving 10 bases not matched to a gene. The germline V gene encodes CDR1 MNHEY and CDR2 SMNVEV (reference sequence). The CDR3 loop spans 15 amino acids. The CDR3 region has the DNA TGTGCCAGCAGTTTATTTAACACAGGGGCACGAGGCTACACCTTC. It codes for CASSLFNTGARGYTF.

The rearrangement links TRBV19 to TRBJ2-2; D possibly uses TRBD1 or TRBD2 (5 bases each). Trimming removed 7 bases at V and 1 base at J, with 16 bases between. Looked up from germline, CDR1 is LNHDA and CDR2 is SQIVND (reference sequence). This CDR3 has 16 residues. CDR3 residues: CASNPPSGQNTGELFF. Written as DNA, the CDR3 is TGTGCCAGTAACCCACCCAGCGGACAGAACACCGGGGAGCTGTTTTTT.

CDR3 residues: CASSFASGRPDTQYF. DNA for the CDR3: TGTGCCAGCAGTTTCGCTAGCGGGAGGCCAGATACGCAGTATTTT. The J gene is TRBJ2-3, the V gene TRBV27; 11 nucleotides align to TRBD2. After removal of 3 bases from V and 4 bases from J, the junction contained 3 bases not matched to a gene. This CDR3 region has 15 residues. Germline V lookup: CDR1 MNHEY, CDR2 SMNVEV (reference sequence).

This chain connects TRBV6-5 to TRBJ1-2; D is undetermined. In germline, CDR1 is MNHEY, CDR2 SVGAGI. Deletions cut 5 bases from V and 6 bases from J, with 13 bases between. There are 13 residues in the CDR3. CDR3 sequence reads: CASSPRWADGYTF. CDR3 coding DNA: TGTGCCAGCAGTCCTCGGTGGGCGGATGGCTACACCTTC.

The rearrangement joins TRBV28 to TRBJ2-1, with 8 bases identical to TRBD1. The V and J ends lost 7 bases and 7 bases, in that order; junction bases with no gene match: 9. CDR3 length: 14 amino acids. Germline loops: CDR1 MDHEN, CDR2 SYDVKM. The CDR3 loop is CASTGQGLGNEQFF. CDR3 in DNA: TGTGCCAGCACTGGACAGGGCCTTGGGAATGAGCAGTTCTTC.

V gene TRBV7-3 combines with J gene TRBJ2-2, with 11 bases that match TRBD2. Per the germline V gene, CDR1 is SGHTA and CDR2 is FQGTGA. J gave up 4 bases and V 5 bases, and 6 bases lay outside the gene matches. CDR3 length: 16 amino acids. The CDR3 coding sequence is TGTGCCAGCAGCAAAGGGCTAGCGGGAGGCACCGGGGAGCTGTTTTTT. This gives the protein CASSKGLAGGTGELFF.

The chain has TRBV7-9 and TRBJ2-5; 7 positions match TRBD1. Looked up from germline, CDR1 is SEHNR and CDR2 is FQNEAQ (reference sequence). CDR3 length equals 16 residues. V dropped 5 bases and J dropped 4; count of bases not matched to a gene: 13. The CDR3 DNA is TGTGCCAGCAGCCAGTCCGAACAGGGGTATCGAGAGACCCAGTACTTC. Its translation is CASSQSEQGYRETQYF.

This chain joins TRBV30 and TRBJ2-1, with a possible D match to TRBD2 (5 bases). Germline CDR1 reads GTSNPN; CDR2 reads SVGIG (reference sequence). V was trimmed by 3 bases and J by 5 bases, leaving 8 bases between them. The CDR3 sequence is 12 residues long. The CDR3 DNA reads TGTGCCTGGAGATGGACTGACAATGAGCAGTTCTTC. Its translation: CAWRWTDNEQFF. Supplemented by reference TRBV30 and TRBJ2-1, the full variable domain reads SQTIHQWPATLVQPVGSPLSLECTVEGTSNPNLYWYRQAAGRGLQLLFYSVGIGQISSEVPQNLSASRPQDRQFILSSKKLLLSDSGFYLCAWRWTDNEQFFGPGTRLTVL.

In its sample, this clone was seen a few times. The chain carries TRBV6-5 and TRBJ1-4; D perhaps matches TRBD1 (5 bases). This CDR3 is built from 14 residues. V shed 4 bases and J shed 2 bases, with 8 bases lying between them. Germline V gene data show CDR1 as MNHEY and CDR2 as SVGAGI. DNA of the CDR3: TGTGCCAGCAGTTGGACAATGACTAATGAAAAACTGTTTTTT. This encodes CASSWTMTNEKLFF.

The chain joins TRBV29-1 to TRBJ1-2; no clear D gene. Looked up from germline, CDR1 is SQVTM and CDR2 is ANQGSEA. Trimming took 4 bases from V and 3 from J, leaving 18 bases between them. The CDR3 has 15 amino acids. The CDR3 is CSVGILSPEYYGYTF. The CDR3 bases are TGCAGCGTTGGAATTCTCTCCCCCGAGTACTATGGCTACACCTTC.

J is TRBJ2-3 and V is TRBV2, with D uncertain. V lost 5 bases to trimming and J lost 2 bases, with 14 bases between them. CDR3 length: 15 amino acids. CDR1 SNHLY and CDR2 FYNNEI come from the germline V gene. Here the CDR3 reads CASSSSKLPTDTQYF. As DNA, the CDR3 is TGTGCCAGCAGTAGCTCTAAGCTGCCCACAGATACGCAGTATTTT.

The chain links TRBV5-1 to TRBJ1-4; tentative D call: TRBD1 (6 bases). The V gene lost 4 bases and the J gene lost 8 bases, with 15 bases spanning the gap. CDR3 length: 14 residues. Per germline, CDR1 SGHRS and CDR2 YFSETQ. The CDR3 reads CASSRGQFGEKLFF. The CDR3 DNA sequence: TGCGCCAGCAGCAGGGGACAATTCGGAGAAAAACTGTTTTTT.